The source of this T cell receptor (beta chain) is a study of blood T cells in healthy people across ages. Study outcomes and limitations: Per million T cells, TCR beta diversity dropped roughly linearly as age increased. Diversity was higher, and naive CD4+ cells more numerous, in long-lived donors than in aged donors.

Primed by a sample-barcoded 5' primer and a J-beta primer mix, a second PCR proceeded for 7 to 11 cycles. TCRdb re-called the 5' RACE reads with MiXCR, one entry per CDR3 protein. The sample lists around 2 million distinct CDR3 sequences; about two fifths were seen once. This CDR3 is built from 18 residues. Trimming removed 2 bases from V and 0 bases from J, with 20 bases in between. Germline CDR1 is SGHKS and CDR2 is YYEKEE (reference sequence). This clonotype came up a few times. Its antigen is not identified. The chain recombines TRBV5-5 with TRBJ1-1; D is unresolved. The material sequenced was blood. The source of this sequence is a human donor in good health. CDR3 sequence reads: CASSLFWVVQAMNTEAFF. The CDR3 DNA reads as TGTGCCAGCAGCTTATTTTGGGTAGTCCAGGCCATGAACACTGAAGCTTTCTTT.